This T cell receptor beta chain comes out of a study of identical twins. This clonotype was seen a few times. TCRdb itself ran the 5' RACE reads through MiXCR, one entry per CDR3 protein. The table lists about 720,000 distinct CDR3 sequences, over 15% of them singletons. CDR3 length equals 14 residues. V shed 5 bases and J 8 bases; nucleotides not matched to a gene: 8. The germline V gene encodes CDR1 SGHRS and CDR2 YFSETQ. This sample also appeared in a second study, on T cells expressing NK-cell markers. That paper states: Among several donors, these clonotypes also ranked first in the CD3+CD56-NKG2C+ fraction.

The TCR sequence derives from a woman aged 18 to 35 in good health. This sequence joins TRBV5-1 and TRBJ2-1; 9 nucleotides match TRBD1. The sequencing input was PBMCs. The chain's CDR3 is CASSKQGATDEQFF. For the CDR3, the DNA is TGCGCCAGCAGTAAACAGGGGGCTACGGATGAGCAGTTCTTC.